These 24 T cell receptor beta chains were all obtained from the same sample, sequenced in a study of CD4 and CD8 cells across lung adenocarcinoma regions. TCRdb fed the PCR reads into MiXCR, producing one record per CDR3 protein. The repertoire consists of approximately 14,000 distinct CDR3 sequences, with around 40% occurring once and the leading ten covering around 15%. Sequencing was performed on CD4+ T cells from the center of a lung tumor. The receptors were sampled from a male donor with lung adenocarcinoma. The CD4 and CD8 labels of this study may be unreliable.

This clonotype was seen only a few times. The chain is built from TRBV24-1 and TRBJ2-5, with 7 bases fitting TRBD1. The CDR3 is 14 amino acids. Germline values: CDR1 KGHDR, CDR2 SFDVKD. With 3 bases clipped from V and 4 bases from J, the junction kept 4 bases outside the gene matches. CDR3: CATSDRTGGETQYF. CDR3 DNA: TGTGCCACCAGTGATCGGACAGGAGGAGAGACCCAGTACTTC.

The table lists this clonotype with many counts. V and J are TRBV4-1 and TRBJ2-1; no clear D gene. This CDR3 comprises 16 residues. CDR1 is MGHRA and CDR2 is YSYEKL in the germline V gene. V lost 2 bases and J 0 bases, leaving 11 bases between the germline ends. The CDR3 bases are TGCGCCAGCAGCCAAACGTTTAGTTTCTCCTACAATGAGCAGTTCTTC. It specifies CASSQTFSFSYNEQFF.

The CDR3 reads CASSLEASQETQYF. CDR3 in DNA: TGTGCCAGCAGCTTAGAGGCTAGCCAAGAGACCCAGTACTTC. The gene calls are TRBV11-1 and TRBJ2-1; D is undetermined. Judging by the DNA end, TRBJ2-5 fits better; the J call may be wrong. Germline V CDR1 and CDR2: SGHAT, FQDESV (reference sequence). The CDR3 sequence is 14 residues long.

For this clonotype: The germline gene is not matched at one end of the junction; a read error may be the cause. The DNA for the CDR3 is TGTGCCCTGAGACTCCAGTCCGTGAGTCCCGGGACGCTGTATTTT. This translates into CALRLQSVSPGTLYF. V gene TRBV10-3 combines with J gene TRBJ2-2; tentatively, D is TRBD1 or TRBD2 (5 bases each). This CDR3 comprises 15 residues. In germline, CDR1 is ENHRY, CDR2 SYGVKD.

The gene calls are TRBV7-3 and TRBJ2-1, with unresolved D. Germline CDR1 SGHTA, CDR2 FQGTGA. The CDR3 has 15 amino acids. Trimming left V 5 bases short and J 6 bases short, with 17 bases between. In DNA, the CDR3 is TGTGCCAGCAGCCAAACTATAGTTGGCTCCAATGAGCAGTTCTTC. It encodes CASSQTIVGSNEQFF.

The chain carries TRBV4-2 and TRBJ2-3; D might be TRBD2 (6 bases). The assigned J gene may be wrong: the sequence end matches TRBJ2-7 better. The germline CDR1 and CDR2 sequences are LGHNA and YNFKEQ. This CDR3 is built from 16 residues. The CDR3 protein is CASSHAGLCAKNTQYF. The CDR3 DNA is TGTGCCAGCAGCCACGCGGGGCTGTGCGCCAAAAATACGCAGTACTTC.

The V gene is TRBV4-1, the J gene TRBJ2-1; D is perhaps TRBD2 (6 bases). Germline lookup yields CDR1 MGHRA and CDR2 YSYEKL. V was cut by 4 bases and J by 1 base, with 8 bases left in between. The CDR3 consists of 14 residues. CDR3 in amino acids: CASSRGGSYNEQFF. The CDR3, as DNA: TGCGCCAGCAGCCGCGGAGGGTCCTACAATGAGCAGTTCTTC.

The table lists this clonotype with a count of one. The chain carries TRBV4-2 and TRBJ2-3, with 7 bases identical to TRBD2. V was clipped by 0 bases and J by 4 bases; unmatched bases: 10. Germline assignment: CDR1 LGHNA and CDR2 YNFKEQ. The CDR3 sequence is 17 residues long. The CDR3 DNA sequence: TGTGCCAGCAGCCAAGATTTGTCGGGGGGAGCTCCAGATACGCAGTATTTT. This sequence encodes CASSQDLSGGAPDTQYF.

The sample holds many counts of this clonotype. The chain recombines TRBV6-1 with TRBJ1-4, with D unclear. The V end lost 10 bases, the J end lost 4 bases, and 13 bases lay between the germline ends. The CDR3 length is 13 residues. Germline values: CDR1 MNHNS, CDR2 SASEGT. The CDR3 nucleotides read TGTGCCACAACGGGCCTATATAATGAAAAACTGTTTTTT. It yields the protein CATTGLYNEKLFF.

This chain joins TRBV7-8 and TRBJ2-3; D gene ambiguous. The J call could be wrong; TRBJ2-5 is a better fit for the DNA end. This CDR3 has 13 residues. The germline CDR1 and CDR2 sequences are SGHVS and FQNEAQ. CDR3 region: CASSLAQQETQYF. The CDR3 DNA is TGTGCCAGCAGCTTAGCTCAGCAAGAGACCCAGTACTTC.

This clonotype was seen at least ten times. This chain links TRBV10-2 with TRBJ2-1; TRBD2 might be the D (5 bases). The V end was cut by 5 bases, the J end by 8 bases, with 13 bases between. The V gene's germline CDR1 is WSHSY and CDR2 SAAADI. The CDR3 runs to 13 residues. DNA of the CDR3: TGCGCCAGCAGTCCCCTATGGGGAGATGAGCAGTTCTTC. It specifies CASSPLWGDEQFF.

The rearrangement links TRBV12-3 or TRBV12-4 to TRBJ2-3; D remains unclear. Trimming shortened V by 5 bases and J by 0 bases, and 6 bases separated the two germline ends. The CDR3 has 13 amino acids. As DNA, the CDR3 is TGTGCCAGCAGTCCCGTTAGCACAGATACGCAGTATTTT. Translating gives CASSPVSTDTQYF.

CDR3 nucleotides: TGTGCCAGCAGGGCTGCCGGGACTAGCGGGTTCAATGAGCAGTTCTTC. Its protein is CASRAAGTSGFNEQFF. This rearrangement joins TRBV6-2 or TRBV6-3 to TRBJ2-1, with 12 bases lining up with TRBD2. Germline lookup yields CDR1 MNHEY and CDR2 SVGEGT. The length of the CDR3 is 16 residues. The V segment lost 6 bases and the J segment 6 bases; nucleotides outside the gene matches: 9.

Judged by abundance, this clonotype is medium-sized. The chain has TRBV12-3 or TRBV12-4 and TRBJ2-1, with 9 nucleotides matching TRBD1. The length of the CDR3 is 15 residues. The V gene end was trimmed by 5 bases and the J gene end by 6 bases; junction bases not matched to a gene: 8. For the CDR3, the DNA is TGTGCCAGCAGTGCGCGCCGGGACAGGGCCAATGAGCAGTTCTTC. Protein sequence: CASSARRDRANEQFF.

Comment on this clonotype: A much bigger clone sits one base away, suggesting this may be a read error. This chain's CDR3 is CANYPRPPLPYEQYF. The CDR3 nucleotides read TGTGCCAACTACCCAAGACCGCCGCTACCCTACGAGCAGTACTTC. V gene TRBV6-4 combines with J gene TRBJ2-5; D not certain. The J call may be faulty, since TRBJ2-7 better matches the DNA end. Germline V gives CDR1 MRHNA, CDR2 SNTAGT. This CDR3 comprises 15 residues.

Judged by abundance, this clonotype is medium-sized. The chain is built from TRBV6-1 and TRBJ2-5; D gene uncertain. The J call could be wrong; TRBJ2-7 is a better fit for the DNA end. The CDR3 consists of 15 residues. Per germline, CDR1 MNHNS and CDR2 SASEGT. Written as DNA, the CDR3 is TGTGCCAGCAGTCAATCCTCCCCGCGGCGGTACGAGCAGTACTTC. This codes for CASSQSSPRRYEQYF.

The gene calls are TRBV6-4 and TRBJ2-3; unclear D gene. Germline CDR1 MRHNA, CDR2 SNTAGT. The length of the CDR3 is 15 residues. V shed 2 bases and J shed 0 bases, with 9 bases lying between them. The CDR3 protein is CASSDGTKSTDTQYF. The CDR3 region has the DNA TGTGCCAGCAGTGACGGTACCAAGAGCACAGATACGCAGTATTTT.

The chain links TRBV28 to TRBJ2-3; 8 bases line up with TRBD1. The CDR3 spans 15 residues. CDR1 and CDR2 from the germline V gene are MDHEN and SYDVKM. The junction had 9 bases not matched to a gene; V was cut back by 8 bases and J by 2 bases. In DNA, the CDR3 is TGTGCCAGCCAGGGGGCAGCCGAAAACACAGATACGCAGTATTTT. This codes for CASQGAAENTDTQYF.

The J gene is TRBJ2-4, the V gene TRBV6-1; 10 nucleotides line up with TRBD1. The CDR3 covers 18 residues. Germline-derived CDR1 and CDR2 are MNHNS and SASEGT. The CDR3 DNA is TGTGCGAGTTTTGAAGCGGGGACAGGGGTCTTTGGCAAAAACATTCAGTACTTC. Translating gives CASFEAGTGVFGKNIQYF.

The chain uses TRBV7-6 and TRBJ1-1; 10 nucleotides match TRBD1. CDR3 length equals 15 residues. V was clipped by 1 base and J by 5 bases; unmatched bases: 4. CDR1 is SGHVS, CDR2 FNYEAQ, per germline. The CDR3 is CASSLGDRGVTEAFF. DNA of the CDR3: TGTGCCAGCAGCTTAGGGGACAGGGGTGTAACTGAAGCTTTCTTT.

The chain has TRBV10-1 and TRBJ2-1; 8 bases align to TRBD2. The CDR3 is 13 residues long. The germline V gene encodes CDR1 WNHNN and CDR2 SYGVQD (reference sequence). V was pared by 6 bases and J by 6 bases, with 4 bases of the junction left unmatched. The CDR3 region has the DNA TGCGCCAGCAGAGCCGGGACTAGCAATGAGCAGTTCTTC. Its translation: CASRAGTSNEQFF.

The chain has TRBV6-1 and TRBJ2-4; tentatively, D is TRBD2 (7 bases). The CDR3 length is 14 residues. Germline CDR1 and CDR2: MNHNS and SASEGT. CDR3 coding DNA: TGTGCGAGCCGCGGGGGCCGGGAGCAAGAGATTCAGTACTTC. Its protein product is CASRGGREQEIQYF.

The CDR3 bases are TGTGCCGGGGGTGACGGGGGCGGGGGCCAAGAGACCCAGTATTTT. It encodes CAGGDGGGGQETQYF. V usage is TRBV6-4 and J usage is TRBJ2-3; D is possibly TRBD2 (7 bases). V was clipped by 11 bases and J by 12 bases, with 30 bases between them. CDR3 size: 15 residues. Germline V gene sequence: CDR1 MRHNA, CDR2 SNTAGT.

V gene TRBV23-1 combines with J gene TRBJ2-1; perhaps TRBD2 as D (6 bases). TRBV23-1 qualifies as an ORF whose function is uncertain. V shed 3 bases and J shed 7 bases, with 13 bases lying between them. The CDR3 runs 14 residues. CDR3 sequence reads: CASSHRQGRNEQFF. Here the CDR3 DNA reads TGCGCCAGCAGTCATCGACAAGGGAGGAATGAGCAGTTCTTC.